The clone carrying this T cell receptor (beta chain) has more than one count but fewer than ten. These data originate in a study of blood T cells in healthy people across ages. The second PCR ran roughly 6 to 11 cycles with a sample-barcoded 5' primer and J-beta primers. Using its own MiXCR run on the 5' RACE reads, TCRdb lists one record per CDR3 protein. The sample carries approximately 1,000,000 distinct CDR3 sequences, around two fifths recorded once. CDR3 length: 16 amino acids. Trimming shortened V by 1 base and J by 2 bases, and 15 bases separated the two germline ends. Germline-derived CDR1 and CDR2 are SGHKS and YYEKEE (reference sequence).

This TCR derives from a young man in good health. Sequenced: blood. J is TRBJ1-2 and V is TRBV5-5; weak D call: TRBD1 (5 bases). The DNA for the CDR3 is TGTGCCAGCAGCTTGAGTGCCACGGGACGGAACTATGGCTACACCTTC. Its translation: CASSLSATGRNYGYTF. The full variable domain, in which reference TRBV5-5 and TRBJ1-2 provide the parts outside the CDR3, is DAGVTQSPTHLIKTRGQQVTLRCSPISGHKSVSWYQQVLGQGPQFIFQYYEKEERGRGNFPDRFSARQFPNYSSELNVNALLLGDSALYLCASSLSATGRNYGYTFGSGTRLTVV.